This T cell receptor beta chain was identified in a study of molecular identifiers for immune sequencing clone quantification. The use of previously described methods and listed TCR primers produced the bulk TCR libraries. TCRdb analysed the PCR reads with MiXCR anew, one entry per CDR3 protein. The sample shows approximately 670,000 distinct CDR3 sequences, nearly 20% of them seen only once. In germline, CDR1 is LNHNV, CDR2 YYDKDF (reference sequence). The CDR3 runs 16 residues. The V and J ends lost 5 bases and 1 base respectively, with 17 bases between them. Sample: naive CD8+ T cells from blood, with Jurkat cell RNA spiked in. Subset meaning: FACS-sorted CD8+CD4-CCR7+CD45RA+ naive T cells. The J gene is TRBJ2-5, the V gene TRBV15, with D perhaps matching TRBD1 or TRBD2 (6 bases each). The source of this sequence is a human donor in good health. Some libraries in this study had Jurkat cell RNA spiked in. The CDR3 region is CATSAKVGGPQETQYF. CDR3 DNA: TGTGCCACCAGCGCAAAGGTTGGGGGGCCCCAAGAGACCCAGTACTTC.